The 17 T cell receptor beta chains below all came from one sample that was sequenced in a study of cytomegalovirus exposure and HLA in healthy donors. The protocol was immunoSEQ multiplex PCR, while the TCRdb copy is restricted to in-frame clones and leaves out a portion. Of 90,000 to 100,000 clones in the sample, roughly 89% are singletons; the top ten hold roughly 4.3%. Material for sequencing was PBMCs. These receptors were collected from a woman younger than 45 in good health and CMV-seronegative.

The genes are TRBV5-4 and TRBJ1-1; weak D call: TRBD1 (5 bases). The length of the CDR3 is 15 residues. V was trimmed by 3 bases and J by 4 bases, leaving 16 bases between them. Germline loops: CDR1 SGHNT, CDR2 YYREEE (reference sequence). The CDR3 DNA follows: TGTGCCAGCAGCTCTGTTTCGGGGGTCGGCACTGAAGCTTTCTTT. It codes for CASSSVSGVGTEAFF.

A single count supports this clone. This chain links TRBV5-6 with TRBJ1-1; the match to TRBD1 covers 9 bases. This CDR3 has 15 residues. CDR1 is SGHDT and CDR2 is YYEEEE in the germline V gene. The ends lost 3 bases at V and 2 bases at J; junction bases unmatched: 5. The CDR3 nucleotides read TGTGCCAGCAGCTCTCCGGGACAGGGTAACACTGAAGCTTTCTTT. Its translation is CASSSPGQGNTEAFF.

V and J are TRBV6-5 and TRBJ2-5; 7 bases map to TRBD2. Germline CDR1 reads MNHEY; CDR2 reads SVGAGI. This CDR3 spans 12 amino acids. With 5 bases clipped from V and 5 bases from J, the junction kept 2 bases outside the gene matches. CDR3 nucleotides: TGTGCCAGCAGTCCCGGGGGGGAGACCCAGTACTTC. Amino acids: CASSPGGETQYF.

This clone has only a few counts. The J gene is TRBJ1-2, the V gene TRBV18; tentative D call: TRBD1 (5 bases). The CDR3 has 17 residues. V was trimmed by 3 bases and J by 7 bases, leaving 24 bases between them. The germline gives CDR1 KGHSH, CDR2 LQKENI. For the CDR3, the DNA is TGTGCCAGCTCACCCCCGGGGCTTGGGGGGTCTTCCTCTGGCTACACCTTC. Its protein is CASSPPGLGGSSSGYTF.

This chain joins TRBV5-4 and TRBJ1-2, with D tentatively TRBD1 (6 bases). The CDR3 contains 13 residues. Trimming left V 0 bases short and J 7 bases short, with 10 bases between. From germline, CDR1 is SGHNT and CDR2 YYREEE (reference sequence). CDR3: CASSLVGAGGYTF. The CDR3 DNA reads as TGTGCCAGCAGCTTGGTGGGGGCGGGTGGCTACACCTTC.

This rearrangement joins TRBV14 to TRBJ2-1; D perhaps matches TRBD2 (5 bases). Trimming left V 5 bases short and J 9 bases short, with 17 bases between. The CDR3 extends over 14 amino acids. Germline assignment: CDR1 SGHDN and CDR2 FVKESK. The CDR3 DNA reads as TGTGCCAGCAGCACCGACTACGGCGTCGGTGAGCAGTTCTTC. It specifies CASSTDYGVGEQFF.

The V and J genes are TRBV4-3 and TRBJ2-2, with 9 bases identical to TRBD2. The V gene end was trimmed by 4 bases and the J gene end by 3 bases; junction bases not matched to a gene: 0. The CDR3 loop spans 14 amino acids. The germline V gene encodes CDR1 LGHNA and CDR2 YSLEER. CDR3 nucleotides: TGCGCCAGCAGCCGCGGGGGGGACACCGGGGAGCTGTTTTTT. Amino acids: CASSRGGDTGELFF.

Turning to this clone: One junction end does not reproduce the germline sequence, and a read error may be involved. The chain carries TRBV7-2 and TRBJ2-1, with D perhaps TRBD2 (5 bases). The CDR3 consists of 13 residues. CDR1 and CDR2 (germline): SGHTA, FQGNSA. This CDR3 is CASSLASIYEQFF. CDR3 in DNA: TGTGCCAGCAGCCTAGCTAGTATTTATGAGCAGTTCTTC.

This clone was recorded once. The chain uses TRBV12-5 and TRBJ2-7, with D unclear. Germline V gene lookup returns CDR1 LGHNT and CDR2 FRNRAP. There are 15 residues in the CDR3. The ends were cut back, 1 base at V and 0 bases at J, with 10 bases in the middle. The CDR3 region is CASGLGPRSSYEQYF. CDR3 DNA sequence: TGTGCTAGTGGTTTGGGGCCCCGCTCCTCCTACGAGCAGTACTTC.

CDR3 sequence: CASSDGSLSGNTIYF. The CDR3 DNA sequence: TGTGCCAGCAGCGACGGGAGCCTCTCTGGAAACACCATATATTTT. The chain joins TRBV7-9 to TRBJ1-3; D call uncertain. CDR3 length: 15 residues. The germline V gene encodes CDR1 SEHNR and CDR2 FQNEAQ (reference sequence). V shed 5 bases and J shed 0 bases, with 11 bases lying between them.

The rearrangement uses TRBV10-1 and TRBJ2-7; TRBD2 matches at 9 bases. CDR1 and CDR2 from the germline V gene are WNHNN and SYGVQD (reference sequence). With 0 bases clipped from V and 6 bases from J, the junction kept 0 bases outside the gene matches. CDR3 length equals 13 residues. The CDR3, as DNA: TGCGCCAGCAGTGAGTCACTAGCGGGCGAGCAGTACTTC. Encoded protein: CASSESLAGEQYF.

This chain connects TRBV5-1 to TRBJ1-2; D might be TRBD1 (6 bases). Trimming left V 3 bases short and J 2 bases short, with 8 bases between. Germline-derived CDR1 and CDR2 are SGHRS and YFSETQ. The CDR3 consists of 13 residues. The CDR3 DNA reads as TGCGCCAGCAGCTGGGGGGGCAACTATGGCTACACCTTC. It translates to CASSWGGNYGYTF.

The chain links TRBV11-2 to TRBJ2-2, with 9 positions matching TRBD2. This CDR3 has 16 amino acids. V was clipped by 2 bases and J by 5 bases; unmatched bases: 6. Germline-derived CDR1 and CDR2 are SGHAT and FQNNGV. The CDR3: CASSLRAGGYTGELFF. The CDR3 DNA reads TGTGCCAGCAGCTTACGGGCGGGAGGGTATACCGGGGAGCTGTTTTTT.

This CDR3 is CASAVWTGAAETQYF. DNA of the CDR3: TGTGCCAGCGCCGTTTGGACAGGGGCGGCAGAGACCCAGTACTTC. This chain connects TRBV2 to TRBJ2-5; 9 nucleotides line up with TRBD1. Trimming removed 8 bases from V and 4 bases from J; junction bases left unmatched: 11. Germline-derived CDR1 and CDR2 are SNHLY and FYNNEI. This CDR3 has 15 amino acids.

The rearrangement joins TRBV15 to TRBJ1-2; tentatively, D is TRBD1 (5 bases). CDR1 is LNHNV and CDR2 is YYDKDF in the germline V gene (reference sequence). The length of the CDR3 is 13 residues. V dropped 2 bases and J dropped 6 bases, with 10 bases sitting between them. CDR3 residues: CATSRTPGNGYTF. The DNA of the CDR3 is TGTGCCACCAGCAGAACGCCAGGGAATGGCTACACCTTC.

The genes are TRBV7-9 and TRBJ2-3; 14 bases match TRBD2. The trim removed 5 bases at V and 6 bases at J, leaving 10 bases unmatched. This CDR3 spans 17 amino acids. CDR1 and CDR2 from the germline V gene are SEHNR and FQNEAQ (reference sequence). The CDR3 DNA reads TGTGCCAGCAGCCCAAGGACTAGCGGGAGGACGTCCGATACGCAGTATTTT. It translates to CASSPRTSGRTSDTQYF.

The chain is built from TRBV2 and TRBJ2-7, with 8 bases lining up with TRBD2. Trimming took 8 bases from V and 3 from J; bases not matched to a gene: 6. The V gene's germline CDR1 is SNHLY and CDR2 FYNNEI. CDR3 length: 13 amino acids. The CDR3 sequence is CASRSGEFYEQYF. CDR3 DNA: TGTGCCAGCCGTAGCGGGGAGTTCTACGAGCAGTACTTC.